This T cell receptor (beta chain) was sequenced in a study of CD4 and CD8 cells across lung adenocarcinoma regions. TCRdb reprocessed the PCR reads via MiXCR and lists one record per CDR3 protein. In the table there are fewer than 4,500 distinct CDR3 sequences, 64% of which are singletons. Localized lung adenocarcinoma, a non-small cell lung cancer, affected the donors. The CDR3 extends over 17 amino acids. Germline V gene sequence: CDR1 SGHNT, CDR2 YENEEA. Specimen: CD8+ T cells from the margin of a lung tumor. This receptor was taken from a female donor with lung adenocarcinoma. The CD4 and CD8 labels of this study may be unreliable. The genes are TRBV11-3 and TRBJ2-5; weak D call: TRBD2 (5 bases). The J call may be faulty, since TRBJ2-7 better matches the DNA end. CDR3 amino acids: CASSLERGAAYAYEQYF. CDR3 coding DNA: TGTGCCAGCAGCTTAGAACGGGGAGCGGCGTATGCCTACGAGCAGTACTTC.